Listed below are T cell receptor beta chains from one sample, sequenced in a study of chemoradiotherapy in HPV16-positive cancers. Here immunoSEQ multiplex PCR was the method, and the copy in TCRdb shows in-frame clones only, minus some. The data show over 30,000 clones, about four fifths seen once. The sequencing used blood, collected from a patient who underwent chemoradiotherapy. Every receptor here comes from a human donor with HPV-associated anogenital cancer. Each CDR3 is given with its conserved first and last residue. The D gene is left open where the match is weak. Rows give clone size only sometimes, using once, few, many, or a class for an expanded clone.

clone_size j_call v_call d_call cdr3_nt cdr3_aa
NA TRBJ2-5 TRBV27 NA TGTGCCAGCAGTTTATCGATAGGTTCCACAGAAGAGACCCAGTACTTC CASSLSIGSTEETQYF
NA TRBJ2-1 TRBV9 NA TGTGCCAGCAACCCAGGGTTGGGGGACTCCTACAATGAGCAGTTCTTC CASNPGLGDSYNEQFF
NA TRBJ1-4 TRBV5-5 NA TGTGCCAGCAACCTCGGTCCCAATGAAAAACTGTTTTTT CASNLGPNEKLFF
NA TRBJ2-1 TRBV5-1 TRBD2 TGCGCCAGCAGTGCGGGGGGGCCGGCCAATGAGCAGTTCTTC CASSAGGPANEQFF
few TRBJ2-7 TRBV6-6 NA TGTGCCAGCAGTTACACAGCATACGAGCAGTACTTC CASSYTAYEQYF
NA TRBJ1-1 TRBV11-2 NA TGTGCCAGCAGCTTCAGCCAGAACACTGAAGCTTTCTTT CASSFSQNTEAFF
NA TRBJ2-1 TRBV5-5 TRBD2 TGTGCCAGCAGCTTGGTGGTAGCGGGGGGTTACAATGAGCAGTTCTTC CASSLVVAGGYNEQFF
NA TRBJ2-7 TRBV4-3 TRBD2 TGCGCCAGCAGTCGGGCTAGCGGCGAGCAGTACTTC CASSRASGEQYF
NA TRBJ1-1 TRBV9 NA TGTGCCAGCAGCGTAGTAGGGGAATCCACTGAAGCTTTCTTT CASSVVGESTEAFF
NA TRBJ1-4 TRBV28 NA TGTGCCAGCAACCTGGGGGGGGCGCGTGAAAAACTGTTTTTT CASNLGGAREKLFF
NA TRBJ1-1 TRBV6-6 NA TGTGCCAGCAGTTTCACAGGGTTGGACACTGAAGCTTTCTTT CASSFTGLDTEAFF
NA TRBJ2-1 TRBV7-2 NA TGTGCCAGCAGCTTAGTCGGGTCCAGCGCTGAGCAGTTCTTC CASSLVGSSAEQFF
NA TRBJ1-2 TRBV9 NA TGTGCCAGCAGCGTCGGGAGTTCCTCGGATGGCTACACCTTC CASSVGSSSDGYTF
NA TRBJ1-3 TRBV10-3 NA TGTGCCTCAGCGGGTGGGAGACAGCCTGGAAACACCATATATTTT CASAGGRQPGNTIYF
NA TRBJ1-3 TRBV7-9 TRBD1 TGTGCCAGCAGCGAGCCGGGACAGGCATCTATCTCTGGAAACACCATATATTTT CASSEPGQASISGNTIYF
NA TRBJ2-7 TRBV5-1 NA TGCGCCAGCAGCTTGGAGGATTTGGGATCGTACGAGCAGTACTTC CASSLEDLGSYEQYF
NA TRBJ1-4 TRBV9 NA TGTGCCAGCAGCGGAACGGGGGGTGGGGAAAAACTGTTTTTT CASSGTGGGEKLFF
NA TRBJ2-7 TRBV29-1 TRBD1 TGCAGCGTTGACGGGGACAGGGGGCTTAGGGGCGAGCAGTACTTC CSVDGDRGLRGEQYF
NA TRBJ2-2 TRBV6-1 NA TGTGCCAGCAGTGCCTCAACTGGCACCGGGGAGCTGTTTTTT CASSASTGTGELFF
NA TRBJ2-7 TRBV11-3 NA TGTGCCAGCAGCCCGTCGGACGGGAGCTCCTACGAGCAGTACTTC CASSPSDGSSYEQYF
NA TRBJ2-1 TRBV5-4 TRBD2 TGTGCCAGCAGCTCCCCGGGGGGCTACAATGAGCAGTTCTTC CASSSPGGYNEQFF
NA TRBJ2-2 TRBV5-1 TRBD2 TGCGCCAGCAGCCCCCCGGGACTAGGAGGCACCGGGGAGCTGTTTTTT CASSPPGLGGTGELFF
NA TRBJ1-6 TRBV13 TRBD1 TGTGCCAGCAGACAGACAGGGAGGGAGGGATTTCGTAATTCACCCCTCCACTTT CASRQTGREGFRNSPLHF
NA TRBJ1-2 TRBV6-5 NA TGTGCCACCTTCTCGTCTTATGGCTACACCTTC CATFSSYGYTF
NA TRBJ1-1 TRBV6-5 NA TGTGCCAGCAGTGGGGGGGGGCTGGGCACTGAAGCTTTCTTT CASSGGGLGTEAFF
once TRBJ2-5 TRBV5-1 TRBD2 TGCGCCAGCAGCCTAAGGGGACTAGCGGTCCAAGAGACCCAGTACTTC CASSLRGLAVQETQYF
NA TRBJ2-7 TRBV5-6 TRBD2 TGTGCCAGCAGTCATGGGACTAGTCAGGGCTACGAGCAGTACTTC CASSHGTSQGYEQYF
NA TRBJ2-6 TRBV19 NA TGTGCCAGTAGTATCGGAGTCGCGATCTCTGGGGCCAACGTCCTGACTTTC CASSIGVAISGANVLTF
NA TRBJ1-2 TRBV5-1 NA TGCGCCAGCAGCTTGGCGGAGGGGGACTATGGCTACACCTTC CASSLAEGDYGYTF